This section outlines one T cell receptor (beta chain) sequence together with its context. The germline V gene has CDR1 MRHNA and CDR2 SNTAGT. With V trimmed by 7 bases and J by 1 base, 13 bases remained unmatched. The CDR3 covers 17 residues. The lymph nodes were axillary draining lymph nodes from breast cancer patients. This entry comes from a study of breast tumors, draining lymph nodes, adjacent tissues. TCRdb independently ran MiXCR on the multiplex PCR reads; one entry per CDR3 protein. The sample lists 290,000 or so distinct CDR3 sequences; roughly 30% were seen once. The receptor's source is a female donor with breast cancer. Some clones in this sample may be carry-over from other donors' samples. Sequenced material: axillary lymph node tissue. The V and J genes are TRBV6-4 and TRBJ2-3; 8 bases are a match to TRBD1. CDR3: CASTHPPDRACTDTQYF. DNA for the CDR3: TGTGCCAGCACCCACCCCCCGGACAGGGCCTGCACAGATACGCAGTATTTT.